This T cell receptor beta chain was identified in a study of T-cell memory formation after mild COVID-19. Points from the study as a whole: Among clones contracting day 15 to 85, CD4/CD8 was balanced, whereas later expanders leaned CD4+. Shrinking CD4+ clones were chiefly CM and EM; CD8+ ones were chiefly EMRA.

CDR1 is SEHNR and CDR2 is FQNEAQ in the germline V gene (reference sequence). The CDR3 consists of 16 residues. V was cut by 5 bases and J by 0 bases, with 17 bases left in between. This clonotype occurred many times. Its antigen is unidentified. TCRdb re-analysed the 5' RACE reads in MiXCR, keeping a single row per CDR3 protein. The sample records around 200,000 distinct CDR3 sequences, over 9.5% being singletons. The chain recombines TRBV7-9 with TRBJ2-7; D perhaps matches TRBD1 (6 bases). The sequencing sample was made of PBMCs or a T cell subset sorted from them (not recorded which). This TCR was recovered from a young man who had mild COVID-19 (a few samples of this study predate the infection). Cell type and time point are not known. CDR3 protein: CASSLPVGASSYEQYF. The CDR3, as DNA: TGTGCCAGCAGCCTCCCGGTGGGGGCGAGCTCCTACGAGCAGTACTTC.